The 29 T cell receptor beta chains listed next were all sequenced from one sample in a study of T cell changes during pregnancy in multiple sclerosis. Assay used: immunoSEQ multiplex PCR; TCRdb lists only in-frame clones, some missing. The sample shows over 65,000 clones, 80% to 95% of them seen only once. The sequencing used peripheral blood, collected in the first trimester of pregnancy. The receptors were sampled from a female donor with multiple sclerosis, enrolled in a pregnancy study.

This clone was found once. The J gene is TRBJ1-1, the V gene TRBV5-1; TRBD1 is a possible D gene (5 bases). Germline-derived CDR1 and CDR2 are SGHRS and YFSETQ. Trimming stripped 3 bases from V and 5 bases from J, with 14 bases between. This CDR3 contains 14 residues. CDR3 bases: TGCGCCAGCAGCTCCCAGGGTAGTACGACTGAAGCTTTCTTT. Protein product: CASSSQGSTTEAFF.

This sequence joins TRBV9 and TRBJ1-3, with 8 nucleotides matching TRBD1. The CDR3 has 16 amino acids. CDR1 SGDLS and CDR2 YYNGEE come from the germline V gene. The V gene end was trimmed by 4 bases and the J gene end by 3 bases; junction bases not matched to a gene: 9. The CDR3 DNA is TGTGCCAGCAGCCAAAAGACAGGGGTTTATGGAAACACCATATATTTT. Translation gives CASSQKTGVYGNTIYF.

This chain uses TRBV2 with TRBJ1-2; 8 nucleotides agree with TRBD1. This CDR3 contains 15 residues. V lost 4 bases to trimming and J lost 0 bases; unmatched junction nucleotides: 4. The germline V gene encodes CDR1 SNHLY and CDR2 FYNNEI. The CDR3 DNA reads TGTGCCAGCAGTGGGCCCAGGGGGCCTAACTATGGCTACACCTTC. This encodes CASSGPRGPNYGYTF.

This clone appeared a single time. This chain joins TRBV5-5 and TRBJ1-2, with 7 bases that match TRBD1. Germline CDR1 is SGHKS and CDR2 is YYEKEE (reference sequence). J was trimmed by 4 bases and V by 0 bases; bases with no gene match: 6. The CDR3 runs 15 residues. CDR3 loop: CASSLVFDRAYGYTF. The CDR3 DNA follows: TGTGCCAGCAGCTTGGTGTTTGACAGGGCCTATGGCTACACCTTC.

The chain joins TRBV7-2 to TRBJ1-2, with D perhaps matching TRBD1 (6 bases). The CDR3 is 13 residues long. Trimming removed 0 bases from V and 8 bases from J, with 10 bases in between. Germline assignment: CDR1 SGHTA and CDR2 FQGNSA. This CDR3 is CASSLAAGVGYTF. CDR3 DNA: TGTGCCAGCAGCTTAGCCGCAGGGGTGGGCTACACCTTC.

V usage is TRBV28 and J usage is TRBJ2-3; the D is unclear. Germline CDR1 reads MDHEN; CDR2 reads SYDVKM. V was cut by 7 bases and J by 0 bases, with 20 bases left in between. CDR3 length equals 17 residues. CDR3 loop: CASTPRANTPSTDTQYF. The CDR3, as DNA: TGTGCCAGCACCCCCCGTGCGAATACTCCTAGCACAGATACGCAGTATTTT.

The CDR3 DNA reads TGCGCCAGCAGCCCGTTTCGCGGGGGGGCGTACGAGCAGTACTTC. Protein product: CASSPFRGGAYEQYF. The genes are TRBV4-3 and TRBJ2-7, with 9 bases fitting TRBD2. There are 15 residues in the CDR3. Germline V gives CDR1 LGHNA, CDR2 YSLEER. J gave up 4 bases and V 4 bases, and 8 bases lay outside the gene matches.

The gene calls are TRBV25-1 and TRBJ2-3, with a weak D call TRBD2 (6 bases). Germline CDR1 and CDR2: MGHDK and SYGVNS. CDR3 length equals 13 residues. V was clipped by 6 bases and J by 5 bases, with 12 bases between them. In DNA form, the CDR3 reads TGTGCCAGCAGCCTACTCGGGGGAGATACGCAGTATTTT. Translating it yields CASSLLGGDTQYF.

As for this clone: The final CDR3 position lacks the conserved phenylalanine or tryptophan, pointing to a likely read error. It is unclear where the CDR3 begins or ends on the DNA, so no DNA is shown, and the CDR3 is as TCRdb lists it. The V gene is TRBV5-6, the J gene TRBJ1-1. Germline CDR1 and CDR2: SGHDT and YYEEEE. The CDR3 length equals 13 residues, ends included. CDR3 sequence reads: CASSTGTGLYLES.

The V and J genes are TRBV15 and TRBJ1-3; TRBD1 is a possible D gene (5 bases). Trimming cost V 5 bases and J 3 bases, with 14 bases left between them. The CDR3 extends over 15 amino acids. Germline V gives CDR1 LNHNV, CDR2 YYDKDF (reference sequence). In DNA form, the CDR3 reads TGTGCCACCAGCCAGTCACGGGGGGATGGAAACACCATATATTTT. It yields the protein CATSQSRGDGNTIYF.

This chain links TRBV19 with TRBJ2-5, with D possibly being TRBD2 (5 bases). Germline V gene lookup returns CDR1 LNHDA and CDR2 SQIVND (reference sequence). This CDR3 spans 13 amino acids. V lost 3 bases, J lost 5 bases, and 10 bases lay in between. CDR3: CASSIGKVETQYF. For the CDR3, the DNA is TGTGCCAGTAGTATCGGGAAGGTGGAGACCCAGTACTTC.

The chain combines TRBV5-1 with TRBJ1-1; D is unclear. Trimming stripped 8 bases from V and 1 base from J, with 6 bases between. Germline CDR1 and CDR2: SGHRS and YFSETQ. The CDR3 covers 11 residues. The CDR3 loop reads CARRQNTEAFF. CDR3 sequence (DNA): TGCGCCAGGAGACAGAACACTGAAGCTTTCTTT.

The genes are TRBV7-6 and TRBJ2-7; no clear D. V was clipped by 5 bases and J by 6 bases, with 14 bases between them. The CDR3 sequence is 13 residues long. Germline V gives CDR1 SGHVS, CDR2 FNYEAQ. The CDR3 loop is CASSLGEDGEQYF. The CDR3 DNA follows: TGTGCCAGCAGCCTAGGTGAGGATGGCGAGCAGTACTTC. The variable domain in full, completed from reference TRBV7-6 and TRBJ2-7, reads GAGVSQSPRYKVTKRGQDVALRCDPISGHVSLYWYRQALGQGPEFLTYFNYEAQQDKSGLPNDRFSAERPEGSISTLTIQRTEQRDSAMYRCASSLGEDGEQYFGPGTRLTVT.

This chain links TRBV29-1 with TRBJ1-4; D is perhaps TRBD1 (6 bases). This CDR3 region has 15 residues. The germline V and J ends were trimmed by 6 bases and 0 bases, with 14 bases remaining between them. Germline CDR1 SQVTM, CDR2 ANQGSEA. The CDR3 DNA reads as TGCAGCGTCGGTGTAACAGGGCCAACTAATGAAAAACTGTTTTTT. This encodes CSVGVTGPTNEKLFF. Variable domain in full (rest from reference TRBV29-1 and TRBJ1-4): SAVISQKPSRDICQRGTSLTIQCQVDSQVTMMFWYRQQPGQSLTLIATANQGSEATYESGFVIDKFPISRPNLTFSTLTVSNMSPEDSSIYLCSVGVTGPTNEKLFFGSGTQLSVL.

V and J are TRBV13 and TRBJ1-2, with D tentatively TRBD1 (5 bases). Germline V CDR1 and CDR2: PRHDT, FYEKMQ (reference sequence). The length of the CDR3 is 15 residues. V was pared by 5 bases and J by 11 bases, with 24 bases between. This CDR3 is CASSPRGGGRRRYTF. CDR3 nucleotide sequence: TGTGCCAGCAGCCCACGCGGCGGGGGACGTCGGAGGTACACCTTC.

The chain carries TRBV7-2 and TRBJ2-5; 7 bases match TRBD1. CDR3 size: 17 residues. Germline values: CDR1 SGHTA, CDR2 FQGNSA. With V trimmed by 0 bases and J by 4 bases, 11 bases remained unmatched. For the CDR3, the DNA is TGTGCCAGCAGCTTAGCCGGTGGGACCCGGGACAGAGAGACCCAGTACTTC. It codes for CASSLAGGTRDRETQYF.

The rearrangement joins TRBV6-5 to TRBJ2-2; TRBD1 agrees at 11 bases. The CDR3 is 15 residues long. The V segment lost 6 bases and the J segment 4 bases; nucleotides outside the gene matches: 4. CDR1 is MNHEY and CDR2 is SVGAGI in the germline V gene. CDR3: CASRSGTGGTGELFF. Here the CDR3 DNA reads TGTGCCAGCAGATCCGGGACAGGGGGCACCGGGGAGCTGTTTTTT.

This chain links TRBV30 with TRBJ2-2; the D is unclear. The CDR3 spans 13 residues. Deletions cut 1 base from V and 2 bases from J, with 5 bases between. Germline V gene sequence: CDR1 GTSNPN, CDR2 SVGIG (reference sequence). The CDR3 bases are TGTGCCTGGAGTGGGGCAAACACCGGGGAGCTGTTTTTT. This gives the protein CAWSGANTGELFF.

This clone occurred once. The genes are TRBV7-2 and TRBJ1-1; a weak D match, TRBD1 (6 bases). Trimming removed 5 bases at V and 6 bases at J, with 19 bases between. The CDR3 has 15 amino acids. Germline V gene sequence: CDR1 SGHTA, CDR2 FQGNSA. This chain's CDR3 is CASSTFTGMIAEAFF. The CDR3 DNA sequence: TGTGCCAGCAGCACCTTTACAGGGATGATCGCTGAAGCTTTCTTT.

V usage is TRBV5-4 and J usage is TRBJ1-1; 8 positions match TRBD1. CDR3 length equals 16 residues. Germline CDR1 and CDR2: SGHNT and YYREEE (reference sequence). V dropped 2 bases and J dropped 1; count of bases not matched to a gene: 7. CDR3 nucleotide sequence: TGTGCCAGCAGCTTAAGGCAGGGGGCAAGGAACACTGAAGCTTTCTTT. It codes for CASSLRQGARNTEAFF. Variable domain in full (rest from reference TRBV5-4 and TRBJ1-1): ETGVTQSPTHLIKTRGQQVTLRCSSQSGHNTVSWYQQALGQGPQFIFQYYREEENGRGNFPPRFSGLQFPNYSSELNVNALELDDSALYLCASSLRQGARNTEAFFGQGTRLTVV.

The chain couples TRBV5-1 to TRBJ1-5; TRBD1 might be the D (5 bases). The CDR3 has 15 residues. Per the germline V gene, CDR1 is SGHRS and CDR2 is YFSETQ. The germline V and J ends were trimmed by 4 bases and 4 bases, with 15 bases remaining between them. In DNA, the CDR3 is TGCGCCAGCAGCCTGGGGGACGGGAGGAATCAGCCCCAGCATTTT. As protein: CASSLGDGRNQPQHF.

The chain recombines TRBV29-1 with TRBJ2-2, with 11 bases matching TRBD2. The V segment lost 6 bases and the J segment 2 bases; nucleotides outside the gene matches: 8. Per the germline V gene, CDR1 is SQVTM and CDR2 is ANQGSEA. The CDR3 totals 16 residues. DNA for the CDR3: TGCAGCGTGGGGGGTCGACTAGCGGGAAACACCGGGGAGCTGTTTTTT. Protein product: CSVGGRLAGNTGELFF.

The chain combines TRBV5-4 with TRBJ1-2; TRBD1 is a possible D gene (6 bases). Germline assignment: CDR1 SGHNT and CDR2 YYREEE (reference sequence). The CDR3 covers 14 residues. Trimming shortened V by 3 bases and J by 2 bases, and 11 bases separated the two germline ends. The CDR3 DNA reads as TGTGCCAGCAGCTCCTCCACAGGGAACTATGGCTACACCTTC. It yields the protein CASSSSTGNYGYTF. The whole variable domain, filled in from reference TRBV5-4 and TRBJ1-2, reads ETGVTQSPTHLIKTRGQQVTLRCSSQSGHNTVSWYQQALGQGPQFIFQYYREEENGRGNFPPRFSGLQFPNYSSELNVNALELDDSALYLCASSSSTGNYGYTFGSGTRLTVV.

This clone was counted only a few times. The rearrangement uses TRBV6-6 and TRBJ1-2, with D possibly being TRBD1 (5 bases). Germline assignment: CDR1 MNHNY and CDR2 SVGAGI (reference sequence). The CDR3 covers 14 residues. The V and J ends lost 2 bases and 8 bases respectively, with 15 bases between them. CDR3 nucleotide sequence: TGTGCCAGCAGTTACCGACAAGGGGAAGGGGGCTACACCTTC. Translating it yields CASSYRQGEGGYTF.

This chain's CDR3 is CASSKGYYSKGRYGYTF. DNA for the CDR3: TGTGCCAGCAGCAAAGGGTATTATAGCAAGGGGAGGTATGGCTACACCTTC. V and J are TRBV21-1 and TRBJ1-2. TRBV21-1 is flagged as a pseudogene. The CDR3 totals 17 residues.

The chain couples TRBV6-5 to TRBJ2-1; D gene unclear. The CDR3 loop spans 15 amino acids. Germline values: CDR1 MNHEY, CDR2 SVGAGI. Trimming cost V 0 bases and J 6 bases, with 12 bases left between them. The CDR3 reads CASSYSIPLVNEQFF. The CDR3 DNA reads as TGTGCCAGCAGTTACTCGATCCCCTTAGTCAATGAGCAGTTCTTC.

CDR3 nucleotides: TGTGCCAGCAGTTATGACGACAGGGTAGCTGAAGCTTTCTTT. It yields the protein CASSYDDRVAEAFF. The chain uses TRBV6-6 and TRBJ1-1; 7 bases map to TRBD1. Germline V gene data show CDR1 as MNHNY and CDR2 as SVGAGI (reference sequence). V was clipped by 3 bases and J by 6 bases; unmatched bases: 7. CDR3 length: 14 amino acids.

This chain connects TRBV11-2 to TRBJ2-7, with a possible D match to TRBD2 (7 bases). Germline CDR1 SGHAT, CDR2 FQNNGV. The CDR3 covers 18 residues. The V gene lost 4 bases and the J gene lost 2 bases, with 24 bases spanning the gap. The CDR3 protein is CASSSLRAGASGTYEQYF. Here the CDR3 DNA reads TGTGCCAGCAGCTCCTTAAGGGCGGGGGCTAGCGGAACCTACGAGCAGTACTTC.

The chain recombines TRBV29-1 with TRBJ2-3; D is unclear. The V gene's germline CDR1 is SQVTM and CDR2 ANQGSEA. The CDR3 covers 14 residues. The ends were cut back, 0 bases at V and 4 bases at J, with 11 bases in the middle. DNA for the CDR3: TGCAGCGTTGAAGATCCAAGCAGGCCAGATACGCAGTATTTT. Amino acid sequence: CSVEDPSRPDTQYF.